Listed below are T cell receptor beta chains from one sample, sequenced in a study of cytomegalovirus exposure and HLA in healthy donors. Here immunoSEQ multiplex PCR was the method, and the copy in TCRdb shows in-frame clones only, minus some. The data contain under 150,000 clones, roughly 88% of them singletons. Material: PBMCs. These receptors were collected from a boy aged 10-17 years in good health and CMV-seronegative. CDR3s include the opening cysteine and the closing phenylalanine or tryptophan. A D gene is named only where the DNA matches it firmly. Size is stated for part of the rows, as once, few or many counts, or as a class when the clone is expanded.

TRBV4-1	.	TRBJ1-2	.	TGCGCCAGCAGCCAAGACAGACCCTCCGGGGACTATGGCTACACCTTC	CASSQDRPSGDYGYTF
TRBV4-1	.	TRBJ1-3	.	TGCGCCAGCAGCCAAGAACCGGTAACAGGGTTGTTGGGAAACACCATATATTTT	CASSQEPVTGLLGNTIYF
TRBV7-8	.	TRBJ2-5	TRBD1	TGTGCCAGCAGCCCGTCTTGGGACAGGGTCTTGGAGACCCAGTACTTC	CASSPSWDRVLETQYF
TRBV7-6	.	TRBJ2-1	.	TGTGCCAGCAGCTTATCAGCGGCAGAGAGCCATGAGCAGTTCTTC	CASSLSAAESHEQFF
TRBV6-6	few	TRBJ2-7	TRBD1	TGTGCCAGCCTCGGGACAGGGGGCGGCGAGCAGTACTTC	CASLGTGGGEQYF
TRBV5-4	.	TRBJ2-4	TRBD1	TGTGCCAGCAGCTTACGAGGACAGGATGCCATTCAGTACTTC	CASSLRGQDAIQYF
TRBV19	few	TRBJ2-7	.	TGTGCCAGTAGGTCCCGGGACTCCTCCTACGAGCAGTACTTC	CASRSRDSSYEQYF
TRBV4-3	.	TRBJ1-2	TRBD1	TGCGCCAGCAGCCAATCTCGACAGGGGGCGGATGGCTACCCCTTC	CASSQSRQGADGYPF
TRBV5-1	.	TRBJ2-7	TRBD1	TGCGCCAGCAGCATCGACAGGGTAGCCTACGAGCAGTACTTC	CASSIDRVAYEQYF
TRBV7-2	.	TRBJ2-7	TRBD2	TGTGCCAGCAGCTTATTAGTAGGGACTAGCGACTCCTACGAGCAGTACTTC	CASSLLVGTSDSYEQYF
TRBV7-9	.	TRBJ2-7	TRBD1	TGTGCCAGCAGCAAGGACAGGGAGCAGTACTTC	CASSKDREQYF
TRBV10-3	once	TRBJ2-5	TRBD2	TGTGCCATCAGGCAGGCTAGCGGGAGTGCAGAGACCCAGTACTTC	CAIRQASGSAETQYF
TRBV2	few	TRBJ1-1	TRBD1	TGTGCCACCCAACAGGGGCAGAACTCTGAAGCTTTCTTT	CATQQGQNSEAFF
TRBV15	.	TRBJ1-2	.	TGTGCCACCAGCAGAGTTCCTTTTGCAGGCCCATACACCTTC	CATSRVPFAGPYTF
TRBV7-2	.	TRBJ2-4	.	TGTGCCAGCAGCCAAAATAGCATTCAGTACTTC	CASSQNSIQYF
TRBV6-1	.	TRBJ1-5	.	TGTGCCAGCAGTGAATCTACAGGGAGCAATCAGCCCCAGCATTTT	CASSESTGSNQPQHF
TRBV5-6	.	TRBJ1-4	.	TGTGCCAGCAGTTCGAGGGGGAATGAAAAACTGTTTTTT	CASSSRGNEKLFF
TRBV5-6	.	TRBJ2-7	TRBD1	TGTGCCAGCAGCTCGGACAGGGAAACCTACGAGCAGTACTTC	CASSSDRETYEQYF
TRBV7-3	few	TRBJ1-5	TRBD1	TGTGCCAGCAGCCCAAGGGACAGGAAACAGTACAATCAGCCCCAGCATTTT	CASSPRDRKQYNQPQHF
TRBV5-1	.	TRBJ2-7	.	TGCGCCAGCAGCTCGGACACCTACGAGCAGTACTTC	CASSSDTYEQYF
TRBV6-1	.	TRBJ2-7	.	TGTGCCAGCAACAGGGACCCCTACGAGCAGTACTTC	CASNRDPYEQYF
TRBV23-1	.	TRBJ2-7	TRBD1	TGCGCCAGCAGTCGGGGACAGACCTACGAGCAGTACTTC	CASSRGQTYEQYF
TRBV6-1	.	TRBJ2-3	.	TGTGCCAGCACCGGGACAGATACGCAGTATTTT	CASTGTDTQYF
TRBV4-2	.	TRBJ2-7	.	TGTGCCAGCAGCCAAACCCAGGGGCCCTACGAGCAGTACTTC	CASSQTQGPYEQYF
TRBV2	.	TRBJ1-3	.	TGTGCCAGCGACAGATCCTCTGGAAACACCATATATTTT	CASDRSSGNTIYF
TRBV4-2	.	TRBJ1-1	.	TGTGCCAGCAGCGCACAGGGTATGAACACTGAAGCTTTCTTT	CASSAQGMNTEAFF
TRBV5-5	.	TRBJ1-1	.	TGTGCCAGCAGCCCGGTAAATGTGCCTGAAGCTTTCTTT	CASSPVNVPEAFF
TRBV27	.	TRBJ2-7	TRBD2	TGTGCCAGCAGTGAGCTAGCGGGTAAAAGGGGGCAGTACTTC	CASSELAGKRGQYF
TRBV5-4	.	TRBJ2-3	TRBD2	TGTGCCAGCAGCCGGACTAGCGGGAGCACAGATACGCAGTATTTT	CASSRTSGSTDTQYF
TRBV19	.	TRBJ1-6	TRBD1	TGTGCCAGTAGTATAGGAAGAGGGGGCATTTCACCCCTCCACTTT	CASSIGRGGISPLHF
TRBV5-1	.	TRBJ2-7	TRBD1	TGCGCCAGCAGCGTGGACAGGGAGTACGAGCAGTACTTC	CASSVDREYEQYF
TRBV7-6	.	TRBJ2-1	.	TGTGCCAGCAGCTTAGGGTCCGGGGGTGAAATATTTAAGTTCTTC	CASSLGSGGEIFKFF
TRBV2	once	TRBJ2-7	TRBD1	TGTGCCAGCAGTGATAGACAGGGGGTAATCTACGAGCAGTACTTC	CASSDRQGVIYEQYF